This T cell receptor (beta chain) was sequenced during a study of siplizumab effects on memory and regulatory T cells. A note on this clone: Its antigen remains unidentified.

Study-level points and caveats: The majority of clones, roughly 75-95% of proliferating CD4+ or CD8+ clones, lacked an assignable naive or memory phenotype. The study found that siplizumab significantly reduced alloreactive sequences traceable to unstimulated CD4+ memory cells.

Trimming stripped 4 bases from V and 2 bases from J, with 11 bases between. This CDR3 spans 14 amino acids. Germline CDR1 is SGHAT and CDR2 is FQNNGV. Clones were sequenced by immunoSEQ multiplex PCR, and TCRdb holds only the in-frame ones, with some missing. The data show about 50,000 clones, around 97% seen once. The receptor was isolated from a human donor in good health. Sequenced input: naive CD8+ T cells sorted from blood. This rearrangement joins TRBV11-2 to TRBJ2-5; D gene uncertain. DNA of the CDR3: TGTGCCAGCAGCTCCTGGACGGAACAAGAGACCCAGTACTTC. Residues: CASSSWTEQETQYF.